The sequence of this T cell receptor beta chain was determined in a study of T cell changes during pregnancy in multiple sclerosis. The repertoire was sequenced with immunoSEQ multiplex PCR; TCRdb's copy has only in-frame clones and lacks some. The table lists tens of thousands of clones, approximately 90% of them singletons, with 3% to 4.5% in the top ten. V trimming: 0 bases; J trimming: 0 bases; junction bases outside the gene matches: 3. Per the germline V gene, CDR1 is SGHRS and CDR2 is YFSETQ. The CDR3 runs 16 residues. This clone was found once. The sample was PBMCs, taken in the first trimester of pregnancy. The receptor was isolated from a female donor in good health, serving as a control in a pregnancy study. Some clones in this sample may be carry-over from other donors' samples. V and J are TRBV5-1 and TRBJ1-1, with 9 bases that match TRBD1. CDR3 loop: CASSLVQGALNTEAFF. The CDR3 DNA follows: TGCGCCAGCAGCTTGGTACAGGGGGCTTTGAACACTGAAGCTTTCTTT.